This T cell receptor (beta chain) was identified during a study of T-cell reconstitution after alpha-beta-depleted transplantation in children. This clonotype was recorded many times. Trimming stripped 5 bases from V and 10 bases from J, with 15 bases between. The CDR3 length is 12 residues. Per germline, CDR1 DFQATT and CDR2 SNEGSKA (reference sequence). The library targeted TCRbeta and was prepared with unique molecular identifiers. Using its own MiXCR run on the PCR reads, TCRdb lists one record per CDR3 protein. The table includes approximately 640,000 distinct CDR3 sequences, 15% to 20% detected once.

The rearrangement uses TRBV20-1 and TRBJ2-1; D is possibly TRBD1 (6 bases). The starting material was PBMCs from the stem cell graft donor, obtained from the stem cell graft. This TCR derives from a human donor who donated a stem cell graft to a child with acute myeloid leukemia. CDR3: CSAPRTAPEQFF. Here the CDR3 DNA reads TGCAGTGCTCCGCGGACAGCCCCCGAGCAGTTCTTC.